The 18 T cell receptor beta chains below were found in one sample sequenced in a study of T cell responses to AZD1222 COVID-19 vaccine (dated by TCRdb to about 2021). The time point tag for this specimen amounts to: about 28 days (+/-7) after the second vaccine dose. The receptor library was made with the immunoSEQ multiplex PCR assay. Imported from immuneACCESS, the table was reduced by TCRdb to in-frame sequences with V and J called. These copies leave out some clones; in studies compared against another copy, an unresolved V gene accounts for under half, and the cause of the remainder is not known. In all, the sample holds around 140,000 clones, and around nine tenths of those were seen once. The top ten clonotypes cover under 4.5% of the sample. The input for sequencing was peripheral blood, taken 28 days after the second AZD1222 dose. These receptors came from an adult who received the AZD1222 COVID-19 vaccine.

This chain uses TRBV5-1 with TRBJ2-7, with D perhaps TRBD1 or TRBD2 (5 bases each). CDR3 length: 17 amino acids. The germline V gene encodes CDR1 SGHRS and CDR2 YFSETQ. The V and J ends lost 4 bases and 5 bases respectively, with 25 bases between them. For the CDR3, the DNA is TGCGCCAGCAGCGGCCGAGGGTGGGGCAGAGGGGCGGACGAGCAGTACTTC. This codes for CASSGRGWGRGADEQYF.

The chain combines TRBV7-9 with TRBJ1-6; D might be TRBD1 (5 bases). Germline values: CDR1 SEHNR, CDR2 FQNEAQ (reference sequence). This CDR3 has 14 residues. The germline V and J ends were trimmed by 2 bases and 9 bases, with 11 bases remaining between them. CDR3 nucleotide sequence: TGTGCCAGCAGCTTATCGGGGGGAGTTTCACCCCTCCACTTT. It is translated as CASSLSGGVSPLHF.

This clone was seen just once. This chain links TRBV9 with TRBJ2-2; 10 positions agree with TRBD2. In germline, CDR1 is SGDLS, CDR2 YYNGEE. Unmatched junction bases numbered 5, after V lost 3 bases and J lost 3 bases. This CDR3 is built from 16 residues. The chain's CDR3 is CASSAPSGGDTGELFF. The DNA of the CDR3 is TGTGCCAGCAGCGCCCCTAGCGGGGGAGACACCGGGGAGCTGTTTTTT.

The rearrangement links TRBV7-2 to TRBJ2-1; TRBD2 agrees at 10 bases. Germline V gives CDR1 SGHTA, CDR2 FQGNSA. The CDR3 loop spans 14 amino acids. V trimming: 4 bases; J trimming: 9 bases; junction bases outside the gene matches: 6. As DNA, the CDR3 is TGTGCCAGCAGCTCCGGGACTAGCGTCGGTGAGCAGTTCTTC. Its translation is CASSSGTSVGEQFF.

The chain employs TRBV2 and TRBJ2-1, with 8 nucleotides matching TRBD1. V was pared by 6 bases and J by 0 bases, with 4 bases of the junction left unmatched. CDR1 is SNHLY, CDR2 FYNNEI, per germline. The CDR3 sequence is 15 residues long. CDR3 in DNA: TGTGCCAGCAGCCGGACAGGGAGCTCCTACAATGAGCAGTTCTTC. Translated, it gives CASSRTGSSYNEQFF.

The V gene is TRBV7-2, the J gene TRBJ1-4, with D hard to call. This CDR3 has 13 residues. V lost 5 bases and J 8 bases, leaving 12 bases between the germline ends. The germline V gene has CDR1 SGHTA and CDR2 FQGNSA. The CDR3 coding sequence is TGTGCCAGCAGCCTTGGGTTACGGGAAAAACTGTTTTTT. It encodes CASSLGLREKLFF.

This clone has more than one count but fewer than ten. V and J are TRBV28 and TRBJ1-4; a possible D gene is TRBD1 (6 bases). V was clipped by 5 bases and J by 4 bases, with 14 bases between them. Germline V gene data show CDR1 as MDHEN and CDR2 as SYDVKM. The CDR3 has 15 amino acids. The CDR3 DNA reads TGTGCCAGCAGTCCTCCGGGGGGGCGTAATGAAAAACTGTTTTTT. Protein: CASSPPGGRNEKLFF.

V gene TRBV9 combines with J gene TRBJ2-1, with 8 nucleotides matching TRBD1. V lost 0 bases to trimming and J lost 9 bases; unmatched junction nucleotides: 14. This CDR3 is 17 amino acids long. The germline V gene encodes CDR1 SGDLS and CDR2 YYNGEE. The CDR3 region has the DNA TGTGCCAGCAGCGTAGGGGCGGCGACAGGGGCTCAGGGTGAGCAGTTCTTC. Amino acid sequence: CASSVGAATGAQGEQFF.

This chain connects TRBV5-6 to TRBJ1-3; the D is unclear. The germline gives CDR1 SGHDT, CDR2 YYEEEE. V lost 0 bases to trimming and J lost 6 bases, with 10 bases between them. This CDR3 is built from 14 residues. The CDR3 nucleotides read TGTGCCAGCAGCTTGGGCCCAGGCGAAAACACCATATATTTT. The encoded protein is CASSLGPGENTIYF.

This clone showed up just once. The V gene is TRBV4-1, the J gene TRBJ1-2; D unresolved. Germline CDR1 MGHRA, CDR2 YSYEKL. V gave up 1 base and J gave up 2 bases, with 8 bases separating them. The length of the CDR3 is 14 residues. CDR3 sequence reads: CASSQVDENYGYTF. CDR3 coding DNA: TGCGCCAGCAGCCAAGTAGACGAAAACTATGGCTACACCTTC.

This CDR3 reads CASSSVRGAGNTEAFF. DNA of the CDR3: TGTGCCAGCAGCTCCGTCCGGGGGGCTGGGAACACTGAAGCTTTCTTT. The chain carries TRBV7-8 and TRBJ1-1; perhaps TRBD1 as D (6 bases). The CDR3 is 16 residues long. The germline V gene encodes CDR1 SGHVS and CDR2 FQNEAQ. V lost 4 bases to trimming and J lost 1 base, with 16 bases between them.

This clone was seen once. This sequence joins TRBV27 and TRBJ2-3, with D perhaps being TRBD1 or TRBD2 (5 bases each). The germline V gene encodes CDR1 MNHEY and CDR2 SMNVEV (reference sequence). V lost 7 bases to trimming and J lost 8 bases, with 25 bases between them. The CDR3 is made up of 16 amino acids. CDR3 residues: CASIPTGRPGLGTQYF. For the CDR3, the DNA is TGTGCCAGCATCCCTACGGGACGCCCCGGCCTGGGTACGCAGTATTTT.

In DNA form, the CDR3 reads TGTGCCACCAGCAGAGGGGGGGCCAACTCTGGAAACACCATATATTTT. Protein: CATSRGGANSGNTIYF. V gene TRBV15 combines with J gene TRBJ1-3, with D perhaps TRBD1 (6 bases). The germline V gene has CDR1 LNHNV and CDR2 YYDKDF (reference sequence). V lost 1 base and J 0 bases, leaving 10 bases between the germline ends. The CDR3 spans 16 residues.

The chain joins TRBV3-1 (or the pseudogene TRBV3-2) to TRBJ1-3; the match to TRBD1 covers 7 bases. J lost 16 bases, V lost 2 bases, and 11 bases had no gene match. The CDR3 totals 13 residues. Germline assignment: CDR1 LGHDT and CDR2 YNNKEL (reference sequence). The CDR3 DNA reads TGTGCCAGCAGCCAAAACTCTCCGGACAGGATTTATTTT. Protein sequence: CASSQNSPDRIYF.

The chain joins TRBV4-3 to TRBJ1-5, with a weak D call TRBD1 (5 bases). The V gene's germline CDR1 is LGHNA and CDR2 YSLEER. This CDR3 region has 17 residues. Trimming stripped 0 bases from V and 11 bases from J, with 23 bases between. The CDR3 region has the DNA TGCGCCAGCAGCCAAGACTACCCATCATACGGGGCCGGGGCCCAGCATTTT. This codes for CASSQDYPSYGAGAQHF.

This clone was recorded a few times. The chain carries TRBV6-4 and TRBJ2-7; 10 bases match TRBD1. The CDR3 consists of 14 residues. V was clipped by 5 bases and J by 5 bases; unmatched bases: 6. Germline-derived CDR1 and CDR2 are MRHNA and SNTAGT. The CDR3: CASSPGQGSHEQYF. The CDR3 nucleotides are TGTGCCAGCAGTCCGGGACAGGGGTCCCACGAGCAGTACTTC.

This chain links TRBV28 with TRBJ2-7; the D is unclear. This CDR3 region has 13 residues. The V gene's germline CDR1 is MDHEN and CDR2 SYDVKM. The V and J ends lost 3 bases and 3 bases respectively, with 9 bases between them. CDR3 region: CASSFGTGYEQYF. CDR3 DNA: TGTGCCAGCAGTTTTGGAACGGGCTACGAGCAGTACTTC.

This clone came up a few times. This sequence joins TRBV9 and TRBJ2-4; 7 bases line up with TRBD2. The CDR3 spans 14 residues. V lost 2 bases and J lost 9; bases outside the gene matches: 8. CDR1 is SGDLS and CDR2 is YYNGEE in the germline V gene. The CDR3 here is CASSVGLGGGIQYF. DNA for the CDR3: TGTGCCAGCAGCGTCGGACTAGGAGGAGGCATTCAGTACTTC.